Below are 18 T cell receptor beta chains sequenced from a single sample in a study of post-analysis software for immune sequencing data (dated by TCRdb to 2015 to 2017). The antigens these receptors bind are not known. Study-level results and caveats: Patients showed significantly higher frequencies than controls for roughly five TRBV segments, among them TRBV5-6, TRBV5-1 and TRBV20-1.

The library was produced with PCR. TCRdb records Illumina HiSeq 2500 as the sequencer. To reduce PCR and sequencing biases, unique molecular identifiers were built into the TCR beta cDNA libraries. TCRdb applied fastp at Q25 and MiXCR to the public reads, then kept only in-frame beta chains. One record per CDR3 amino acid sequence lists the most common genes and DNA. A total of some 690,000 distinct CDR3 sequences appear in this sample, 25% to 30% of them only once. Clones ranked in the top ten supply roughly 0.54% of the sample. Sequences were obtained from blood. The receptors were gathered from a girl aged 10 to 17 with multiple sclerosis.

The chain uses TRBV10-3 and TRBJ1-1, with TRBD1 matching over 9 bases. The CDR3 is 17 amino acids. The V gene end was trimmed by 5 bases and the J gene end by 1 base; junction bases not matched to a gene: 11. CDR1 ENHRY and CDR2 SYGVKD come from the germline V gene. The CDR3 loop reads CAISSTGTGLGNTEAFF. The CDR3 DNA is TGTGCCATCAGTTCAACCGGGACAGGGTTAGGGAACACTGAAGCTTTCTTT.

There are a few counts of this clonotype. This rearrangement joins TRBV3-1 to TRBJ2-5; D is undetermined. CDR1 LGHDT and CDR2 YNNKEL come from the germline V gene (reference sequence). This CDR3 contains 13 residues. V lost 0 bases and J lost 11, with 13 bases in between. CDR3 sequence: CASSQDTWGEQYF. DNA of the CDR3: TGTGCCAGCAGCCAAGATACGTGGGGTGAGCAGTACTTC.

In its sample, this clonotype was seen a few times. The CDR3 spells CAISKDPDADTQYF. The DNA of the CDR3 is TGTGCCATCAGTAAAGACCCGGACGCAGATACGCAGTATTTT. V and J are TRBV10-3 and TRBJ2-3; D gene ambiguous. Germline CDR1 reads ENHRY; CDR2 reads SYGVKD. Trimming took 5 bases from V and 4 from J, leaving 13 bases between them. The CDR3 covers 14 residues.

This clonotype was found a few times. The V and J genes are TRBV24-1 and TRBJ2-5; D uncertain. The CDR3 covers 15 residues. Per the germline V gene, CDR1 is KGHDR and CDR2 is SFDVKD. Trimming took off 3 bases at V and 0 bases at J, with 10 bases between the two ends. The CDR3 sequence is CATSDPAGYQETQYF. The DNA for the CDR3 is TGTGCCACCAGTGATCCCGCTGGGTACCAAGAGACCCAGTACTTC.

This clonotype was observed a single time. It may be a read error: a sequence one base away is much more abundant. The rearrangement links TRBV12-3 or TRBV12-4 to TRBJ2-3, with 11 nucleotides matching TRBD1. The CDR3 has 15 amino acids. The CDR3 sequence is CASSLRTGGADAQYF. CDR3 DNA sequence: TGTGCCAGCAGCCTTAGGACAGGGGGCGCAGATGCGCAGTATTTT.

The rearrangement links TRBV20-1 to TRBJ1-4; D gene uncertain. The CDR3 totals 17 residues. Trimming removed 2 bases at V and 0 bases at J, with 16 bases between. Germline CDR1 is DFQATT and CDR2 is SNEGSKA (reference sequence). CDR3 DNA sequence: TGCAGTGCTAGATTGACGTATCCCGGAGCAACTAATGAAAAACTGTTTTTT. This encodes CSARLTYPGATNEKLFF.

The chain uses TRBV12-3 or TRBV12-4 and TRBJ1-2; D is unclear. The CDR3 is 14 amino acids. V lost 6 bases and J lost 5, with 16 bases in between. CDR3 DNA: TGTGCCAGCAGCCCAGGTTCAATGGGGTATGGCTACACCTTC. Its translation is CASSPGSMGYGYTF.

This clonotype appeared once. This rearrangement joins TRBV21-1 to TRBJ1-2; the table's D call of TRBD1 was not tested on the DNA. TRBV21-1 is termed a pseudogene. The CDR3 covers 21 residues. The DNA for the CDR3 is TGTGCCAGCAGCAATCACCGCGCGAATGAGACAGATAGTTATCTTGAGGATGGCTACACCTTC. It translates to CASSNHRANETDSYLEDGYTF.

This clonotype came up once. The chain combines TRBV7-2 with TRBJ2-1; D might be TRBD2 (5 bases). This CDR3 comprises 14 residues. CDR1 is SGHTA and CDR2 is FQGNSA in the germline V gene. Trimming removed 1 base at V and 6 bases at J, with 10 bases between. CDR3 sequence: CASSLDAGRNEQFF. The CDR3 nucleotides read TGTGCCAGCAGCTTAGATGCGGGCCGCAATGAGCAGTTCTTC.

In this sample, this clonotype turned up many times. This chain joins TRBV7-2 and TRBJ2-1; no clear D. Deletions cut 1 base from V and 2 bases from J, with 6 bases between. The CDR3 consists of 14 residues. Germline V lookup: CDR1 SGHTA, CDR2 FQGNSA. The CDR3 is CASSLVSTYNEQFF. CDR3 DNA: TGTGCCAGCAGCTTAGTATCTACCTACAATGAGCAGTTCTTC.

This clonotype was detected many times. This rearrangement joins TRBV7-2 to TRBJ2-1; D not certain. Trimming stripped 0 bases from V and 10 bases from J, with 7 bases between. The CDR3 totals 12 residues. Germline V lookup: CDR1 SGHTA, CDR2 FQGNSA. This CDR3 is CASSLAVGEQFF. CDR3 sequence (DNA): TGTGCCAGCAGCTTAGCGGTCGGGGAGCAGTTCTTC.

V gene TRBV15 combines with J gene TRBJ2-7; no reliable D call. CDR3 length equals 13 residues. Trimming cost V 4 bases and J 0 bases, with 7 bases left between them. Germline CDR1 is LNHNV and CDR2 is YYDKDF (reference sequence). CDR3 DNA sequence: TGTGCCACCAGCATAGGTAGCTCCTACGAGCAGTACTTC. Its translation is CATSIGSSYEQYF.

This sequence joins TRBV4-1 and TRBJ2-3, with a tentative D call TRBD2 (5 bases). CDR1 MGHRA and CDR2 YSYEKL come from the germline V gene. The germline V and J ends were trimmed by 2 bases and 3 bases, with 15 bases remaining between them. The CDR3 is 16 residues long. The CDR3 region is CASSQTPGVETDTQYF. CDR3 DNA: TGCGCCAGCAGCCAAACACCCGGGGTCGAGACAGATACGCAGTATTTT.

The chain carries TRBV28 and TRBJ2-7; TRBD1 matches at 7 bases. The germline V gene has CDR1 MDHEN and CDR2 SYDVKM. Unmatched junction bases numbered 5, after V lost 6 bases and J lost 3 bases. The CDR3 spans 13 residues. The DNA of the CDR3 is TGTGCCAGCAGCAAGGGACAGTACTACGAGCAGTACTTC. It yields the protein CASSKGQYYEQYF.

This clonotype has ten or more counts. The genes are TRBV29-1 and TRBJ2-7; 9 nucleotides agree with TRBD2. This CDR3 region has 16 residues. V was clipped by 1 base and J by 6 bases; unmatched bases: 13. Germline V gene data show CDR1 as SQVTM and CDR2 as ANQGSEA. The CDR3 DNA is TGCAGCGTTGAAGGACCCCGGTCCCTAGCGGGAAGCGAGCAGTACTTC. Protein sequence: CSVEGPRSLAGSEQYF.

This clonotype was picked up a small number of times. The chain recombines TRBV2 with TRBJ2-5; 12 positions agree with TRBD2. Germline CDR1 reads SNHLY; CDR2 reads FYNNEI. Trimming removed 10 bases from V and 2 bases from J; junction bases left unmatched: 2. The CDR3 length is 13 residues. The CDR3 region has the DNA TGTGCCACCGGACTAGCGGGACAAGAGACCCAGTACTTC. This gives the protein CATGLAGQETQYF.

This chain links TRBV7-2 with TRBJ2-2; the match to TRBD1 covers 9 bases. Trimming took 4 bases from V and 0 from J; bases not matched to a gene: 3. The CDR3 consists of 16 residues. Germline lookup yields CDR1 SGHTA and CDR2 FQGNSA. The CDR3 DNA is TGTGCCAGCAGCTCTAGACAGGGGGCGAACACCGGGGAGCTGTTTTTT. Translation gives CASSSRQGANTGELFF.

At least ten counts were recorded for this clonotype. The chain couples TRBV7-2 to TRBJ2-1, with D unresolved. Germline V CDR1 and CDR2: SGHTA, FQGNSA. V was pared by 8 bases and J by 0 bases, with 17 bases between. The CDR3 has 16 residues. CDR3 coding DNA: TGTGCCAGCGGAAGACCCAGGTCCAGCTCCTACAATGAGCAGTTCTTC. Its translation is CASGRPRSSSYNEQFF. Using reference TRBV7-2 and TRBJ2-1 for the parts outside the CDR3, the full variable domain is GAGVSQSPSNKVTEKGKDVELRCDPISGHTALYWYRQSLGQGLEFLIYFQGNSAPDKSGLPSDRFSAERTGGSVSTLTIQRTQQEDSAVYLCASGRPRSSSYNEQFFGPGTRLTVL.